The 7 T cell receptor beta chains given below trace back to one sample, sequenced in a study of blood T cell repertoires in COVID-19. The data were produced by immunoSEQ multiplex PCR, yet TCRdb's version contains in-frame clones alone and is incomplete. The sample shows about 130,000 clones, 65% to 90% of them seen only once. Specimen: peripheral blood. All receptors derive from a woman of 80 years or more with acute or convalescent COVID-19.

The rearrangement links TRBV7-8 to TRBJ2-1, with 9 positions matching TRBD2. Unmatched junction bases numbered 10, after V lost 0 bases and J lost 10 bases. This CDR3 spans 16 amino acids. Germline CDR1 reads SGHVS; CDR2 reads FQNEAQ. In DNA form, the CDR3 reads TGTGCCAGCAGCTTAGCGATCCCTAGCGGGGAGAGGGAGCAGTTCTTC. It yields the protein CASSLAIPSGEREQFF.

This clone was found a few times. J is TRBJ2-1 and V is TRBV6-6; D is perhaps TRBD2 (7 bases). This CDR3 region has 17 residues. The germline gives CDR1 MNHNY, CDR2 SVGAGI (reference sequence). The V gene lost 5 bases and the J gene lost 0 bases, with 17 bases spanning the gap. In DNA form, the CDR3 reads TGTGCCAGCAGTCCCCGGGGGCTAGCGGCCTCCTACAATGAGCAGTTCTTC. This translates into CASSPRGLAASYNEQFF.

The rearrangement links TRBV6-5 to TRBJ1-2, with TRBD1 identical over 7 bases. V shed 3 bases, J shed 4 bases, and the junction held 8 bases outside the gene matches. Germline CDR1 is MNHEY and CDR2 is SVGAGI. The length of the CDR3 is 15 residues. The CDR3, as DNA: TGTGCCAGCAGTTATGGGGGACAGAGCCTCTATGGCTACACCTTC. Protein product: CASSYGGQSLYGYTF.

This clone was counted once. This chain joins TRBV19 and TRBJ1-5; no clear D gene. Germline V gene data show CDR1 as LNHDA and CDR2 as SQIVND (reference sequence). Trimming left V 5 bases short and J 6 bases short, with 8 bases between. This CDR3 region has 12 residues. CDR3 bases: TGTGCCAGTAGTGACATGAGTCAGCCCCAGCATTTT. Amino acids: CASSDMSQPQHF.

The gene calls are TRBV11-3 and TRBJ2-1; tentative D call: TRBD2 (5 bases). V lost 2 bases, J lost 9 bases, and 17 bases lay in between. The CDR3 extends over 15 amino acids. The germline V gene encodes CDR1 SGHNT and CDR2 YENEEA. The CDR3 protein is CASSLISASTGEQFF. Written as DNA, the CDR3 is TGTGCCAGCAGCTTAATATCAGCTAGCACGGGTGAGCAGTTCTTC.

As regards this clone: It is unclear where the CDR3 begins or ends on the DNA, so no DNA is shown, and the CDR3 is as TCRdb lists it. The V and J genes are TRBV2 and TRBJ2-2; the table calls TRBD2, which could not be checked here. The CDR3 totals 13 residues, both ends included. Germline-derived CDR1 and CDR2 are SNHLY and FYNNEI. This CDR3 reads CASSTSNTGELFF.

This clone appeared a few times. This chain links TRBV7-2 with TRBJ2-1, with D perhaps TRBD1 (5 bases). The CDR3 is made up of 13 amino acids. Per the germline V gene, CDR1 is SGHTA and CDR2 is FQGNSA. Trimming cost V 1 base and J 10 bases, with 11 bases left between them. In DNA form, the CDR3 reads TGTGCCAGCAGCTTAGAAGGGGCCTGGGAGCAGTTCTTC. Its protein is CASSLEGAWEQFF.